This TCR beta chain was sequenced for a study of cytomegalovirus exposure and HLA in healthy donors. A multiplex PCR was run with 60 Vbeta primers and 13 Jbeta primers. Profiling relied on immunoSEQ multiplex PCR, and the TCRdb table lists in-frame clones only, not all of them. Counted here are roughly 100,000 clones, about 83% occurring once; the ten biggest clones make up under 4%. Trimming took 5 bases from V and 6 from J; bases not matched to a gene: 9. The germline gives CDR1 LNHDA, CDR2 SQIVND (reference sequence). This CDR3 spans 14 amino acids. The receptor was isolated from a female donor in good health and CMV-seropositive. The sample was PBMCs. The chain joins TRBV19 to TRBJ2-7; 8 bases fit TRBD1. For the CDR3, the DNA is TGTGCCAGTAGTTCACGGACAGGGAGCGTCGAGCAGTACTTC. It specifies CASSSRTGSVEQYF.